This TCR beta chain was observed in a study of pediatric ulcerative colitis. Controls: normal colonoscopy findings, no IBD within the following year. Colonoscopy and blood draw happened at the same time. Comments on this clone: Its antigen remains unidentified.

J lost 1 base, V lost 2 bases, and 9 bases had no gene match. CDR1 is MGHDK and CDR2 is SYGVNS in the germline V gene. CDR3 length equals 18 residues. Regarding the study as a whole: Blood-rectal clonal overlap within each person was significantly higher in ulcerative colitis patients than controls.

Sequencing depth was up to 500,000 reads per sample. Produced via immunoSEQ multiplex PCR; TCRdb's table is partial and in-frame only. The sample contains 45,000 to 75,000 clones, about nine tenths of which appear only once. Sequencing input: blood. The chain is built from TRBV25-1 and TRBJ2-7; 12 bases align to TRBD2. The TCR comes from a boy between 10 and 17 years old who was a control in a study of pediatric ulcerative colitis. This chain's CDR3 is CASSEMTSGSGASYEQYF. The CDR3 DNA sequence: TGTGCCAGCAGTGAAATGACTAGCGGGAGTGGGGCGTCCTACGAGCAGTACTTC.